A single sample gave rise to the 5 T cell receptor beta chains below, sequenced in a study of cytomegalovirus exposure and HLA in healthy donors. With 60 Vbeta and 13 Jbeta primers, the PCR was carried out. Only in-frame clones appear in the TCRdb table, and some are missing; sequencing was by immunoSEQ multiplex PCR. The data show approximately 190,000 clones, approximately 84% seen once. Specimen: PBMCs. These TCRs come from a man in his fifties in good health and CMV-seronegative.

The gene calls are TRBV7-2 and TRBJ1-3, with D possibly matching TRBD1 (6 bases). Trimming removed 5 bases at V and 1 base at J, with 9 bases between. This CDR3 spans 14 amino acids. Germline V CDR1 and CDR2: SGHTA, FQGNSA. The CDR3 spells CASSIDRSGNTIYF. CDR3 coding DNA: TGTGCCAGCAGCATCGACAGGTCTGGAAACACCATATATTTT.

This clone was seen a few times. V and J are TRBV6-1 and TRBJ1-6; TRBD1 might be the D (6 bases). Trimming took 10 bases from V and 7 from J, leaving 14 bases between them. There are 13 residues in the CDR3. The germline V gene has CDR1 MNHNS and CDR2 SASEGT. In DNA, the CDR3 is TGTGCCACCCGACAGGTGGGAAATTCACCCCTCCACTTT. This translates into CATRQVGNSPLHF.

This rearrangement joins TRBV19 to TRBJ1-5; D might be TRBD1 (5 bases). Trimming cost V 3 bases and J 2 bases, with 11 bases left between them. There are 15 residues in the CDR3. In germline, CDR1 is LNHDA, CDR2 SQIVND (reference sequence). CDR3 DNA: TGTGCCAGTAGTATTAACAGGAGGGGCAATCAGCCCCAGCATTTT. It encodes CASSINRRGNQPQHF.

The genes are TRBV7-3 and TRBJ1-3, with TRBD1 as a possible D gene (6 bases). Trimming took off 0 bases at V and 11 bases at J, with 14 bases between the two ends. The length of the CDR3 is 14 residues. Germline V CDR1 and CDR2: SGHTA, FQGTGA. The CDR3 DNA follows: TGTGCCAGCAGCTTAACCGGGCAGGGGAGACCCATATATTTT. Its translation is CASSLTGQGRPIYF.

This chain uses TRBV12-5 with TRBJ2-5, with TRBD2 identical over 8 bases. Germline trimming cut 1 base from V and 1 base from J; bases unmatched to any gene: 5. Per the germline V gene, CDR1 is LGHNT and CDR2 is FRNRAP. The CDR3 contains 16 residues. DNA for the CDR3: TGTGCTAGTGGTTTGGGAAAGACTAGCGCCCAAGAGACCCAGTACTTC. It encodes CASGLGKTSAQETQYF.